This TCR beta chain was observed in a study of OX40 agonist ivuxolimab in advanced cancers. Study background: Dose-escalation patients were diagnosed with hepatocellular carcinoma, melanoma, renal cell cancer or head and neck cancer. A male proportion of around 86% was recorded, with mean age approximately 56 years and range about 20 to 79. Allowance was made for prior anti-PD-1, anti-PD-L1 or anti-CTLA-4 therapy, and 40% to 45% had some. Findings and caveats of the study: CD4+ and CD8+ T cells in blood underwent clonal expansion by week 6 at 0.1 to 3.0 mg/kg.

Here immunoSEQ multiplex PCR was the method, and the copy in TCRdb shows in-frame clones only, minus some. The sample has about 73,000 clones, under 95% seen once; the top ten hold approximately 9.3%. The CDR3 has 15 amino acids. Germline CDR1 SGHTA, CDR2 FQGTGA. The V segment lost 4 bases and the J segment 5 bases; nucleotides outside the gene matches: 6. About this clone: Antigen: not known.

The sequencing used CD4+ or CD8+ T cells sorted from blood, collected in a trial of the OX40 agonist ivuxolimab. This TCR came from an adult with an advanced solid tumor such as melanoma, head and neck, liver or kidney cancer. The chain joins TRBV7-3 to TRBJ2-3, with TRBD1 matching 10 bases. This chain's CDR3 is CASSSYGQGVDTQYF. CDR3 DNA sequence: TGTGCCAGCAGCTCATACGGACAGGGGGTAGATACGCAGTATTTT.